The 13 T cell receptor beta chains given below trace back to one sample, sequenced in a study of OX40 agonist ivuxolimab in advanced cancers. Libraries were prepared by immunoSEQ multiplex PCR; TCRdb keeps only in-frame clonotypes and omits some of them. This sample has roughly 30,000 clones; more than 85% occur once, and the top ten carry roughly 40%. The material was CD4+ or CD8+ T cells sorted from blood, obtained in a trial of the OX40 agonist ivuxolimab. All receptors come from an adult with an advanced solid tumor such as melanoma, head and neck, liver or kidney cancer.

This clone appeared a single time. The chain uses TRBV5-5 and TRBJ2-2; no clear D gene. The CDR3 extends over 15 amino acids. V lost 4 bases to trimming and J lost 1 base, with 11 bases between them. Germline CDR1 is SGHKS and CDR2 is YYEKEE (reference sequence). This CDR3 is CASSPYFGNTGELFF. The CDR3 DNA sequence: TGTGCCAGCAGCCCGTACTTTGGGAACACCGGGGAGCTGTTTTTT.

The chain carries TRBV4-2 and TRBJ2-1; D is undetermined. The V end lost 0 bases, the J end lost 10 bases, and 10 bases lay between the germline ends. The CDR3 length is 13 residues. CDR1 is LGHNA and CDR2 is YNFKEQ in the germline V gene. Written as DNA, the CDR3 is TGTGCCAGCAGCCAAGAGGGGTCCCAGGAGCAGTTCTTC. It translates to CASSQEGSQEQFF.

The chain recombines TRBV7-9 with TRBJ2-1, with no clear D. Between the trimmed V and J ends, which lost 1 base and 6 bases, there was a span of 7 bases. CDR3 size: 13 residues. CDR1 SEHNR and CDR2 FQNEAQ come from the germline V gene (reference sequence). CDR3 amino acids: CASSLGTTNEQFF. In DNA, the CDR3 is TGTGCCAGCAGCTTAGGGACCACCAATGAGCAGTTCTTC.

This rearrangement joins TRBV4-1 to TRBJ2-6; D gene unclear. Between the trimmed V and J ends, which lost 0 bases and 0 bases, there was a span of 9 bases. Germline CDR1 and CDR2: MGHRA and YSYEKL. The CDR3 contains 17 residues. The CDR3 loop reads CASSQEGTDSGANVLTF. In nucleotides, the CDR3 is TGCGCCAGCAGCCAAGAAGGAACAGACTCTGGGGCCAACGTCCTGACTTTC.

The chain employs TRBV11-2 and TRBJ2-5, with 7 nucleotides matching TRBD2. The CDR3 is 15 amino acids. Germline-derived CDR1 and CDR2 are SGHAT and FQNNGV. V lost 3 bases, J lost 2 bases, and 6 bases stayed unmatched. The CDR3: CASSLRGLHQETQYF. The DNA of the CDR3 is TGTGCCAGCAGCTTGAGGGGACTACATCAAGAGACCCAGTACTTC.

The chain recombines TRBV19 with TRBJ1-1; D is undetermined. CDR3 length: 13 residues. Germline lookup yields CDR1 LNHDA and CDR2 SQIVND (reference sequence). Trimming took 3 bases from V and 4 from J, leaving 9 bases between them. The CDR3 region is CASSITVVTEAFF. Written as DNA, the CDR3 is TGTGCCAGTAGTATTACTGTGGTCACTGAAGCTTTCTTT. The whole variable domain, remainder taken from reference TRBV19 and TRBJ1-1, is DGGITQSPKYLFRKEGQNVTLSCEQNLNHDAMYWYRQDPGQGLRLIYYSQIVNDFQKGDIAEGYSVSREKKESFPLTVTSAQKNPTAFYLCASSITVVTEAFFGQGTRLTVV.

The chain combines TRBV7-9 with TRBJ1-2, with D possibly being TRBD1 (5 bases). The CDR3 covers 16 residues. Germline CDR1 and CDR2: SEHNR and FQNEAQ (reference sequence). V gave up 3 bases and J gave up 4 bases, with 18 bases separating them. This CDR3 is CASSFYMGGLLYGYTF. The CDR3 bases are TGTGCCAGCAGCTTTTATATGGGGGGACTCCTCTATGGCTACACCTTC.

V is TRBV27 and J is TRBJ2-3; a possible D gene is TRBD2 (7 bases). Germline CDR1 reads MNHEY; CDR2 reads SMNVEV (reference sequence). The CDR3 is 18 residues long. The ends were cut back, 0 bases at V and 3 bases at J, with 19 bases in the middle. For the CDR3, the DNA is TGTGCCAGCAGTTTATCGGCGGCTAGCGGAGGGGGGACAGATACGCAGTATTTT. Amino acid sequence: CASSLSAASGGGTDTQYF.

This chain uses TRBV19 with TRBJ2-3; possibly TRBD1 for D (6 bases). Between the trimmed V and J ends, which lost 10 bases and 4 bases, there was a span of 15 bases. CDR3 length: 13 residues. Per the germline V gene, CDR1 is LNHDA and CDR2 is SQIVND (reference sequence). The CDR3 loop reads CANTRGGPDTQYF. The CDR3 region has the DNA TGTGCCAATACCAGGGGTGGCCCAGATACGCAGTATTTT.

The CDR3 bases are TGTGCCAGCAGTTTAAGGGCAGGGGAATCGAACACTGAAGCTTTCTTT. It codes for CASSLRAGESNTEAFF. The chain joins TRBV27 to TRBJ1-1, with D perhaps matching TRBD1 (6 bases). Germline V gene sequence: CDR1 MNHEY, CDR2 SMNVEV (reference sequence). The germline V and J ends were trimmed by 2 bases and 1 base, with 14 bases remaining between them. The CDR3 length is 16 residues.

The rearrangement uses TRBV7-2 and TRBJ1-2; TRBD1 is a possible D gene (6 bases). V was shortened by 4 bases and J by 6 bases, with 15 bases between the two germline ends. This CDR3 comprises 14 residues. Germline CDR1 and CDR2: SGHTA and FQGNSA. This CDR3 is CASSSQGTGHGYTF. The CDR3, as DNA: TGTGCCAGCAGCTCCCAGGGAACAGGGCATGGCTACACCTTC.

The V gene is TRBV19, the J gene TRBJ2-3; no firm D call. V was shortened by 10 bases and J by 1 base, with 15 bases between the two germline ends. CDR1 LNHDA and CDR2 SQIVND come from the germline V gene (reference sequence). The CDR3 spans 14 residues. The CDR3 protein is CATLPEDRTDTQYF. In DNA form, the CDR3 reads TGTGCCACCCTCCCCGAGGATCGCACAGATACGCAGTATTTT.

V usage is TRBV7-3 and J usage is TRBJ2-3, with D maybe TRBD1 (6 bases). V was pared by 4 bases and J by 1 base, with 15 bases between. Germline loops: CDR1 SGHTA, CDR2 FQGTGA. The length of the CDR3 is 16 residues. CDR3 sequence (DNA): TGTGCCAGCAGCTCAACAGGGATGGGAGGCACAGATACGCAGTATTTT. Its protein product is CASSSTGMGGTDTQYF.